What follows are 11 T cell receptor beta chains derived from one specimen sequenced in a study of naive and memory T cell subsets. No antigen is known for these receptors. Study results and caveats: A few larger clonotypes appeared in naive repertoires, especially CD8, possibly memory cells re-expressing CD45RA.

Two oligonucleotides, mixed equimolar, formed the beta constant-region primer covering TRBC1 and TRBC2. The ligated cDNA underwent four PCR rounds using SP2 and nested alpha and beta constant-region primers. TCRdb re-called the UMI-ligation and nested PCR reads through MiXCR, storing one row per CDR3 protein. The data show about 150,000 distinct CDR3 sequences, over 20% seen once. Material: naive CD4+ T cells from blood. The receptors here all came from a human donor in good health.

This chain joins TRBV28 and TRBJ1-5; maybe TRBD1 (6 bases). Trimming took 5 bases from V and 8 from J, leaving 16 bases between them. The CDR3 has 14 amino acids. CDR1 and CDR2 (germline): MDHEN, SYDVKM. For the CDR3, the DNA is TGTGCCAGCAGTGGACCGGGGGGCTGGGAGCCCCAGCATTTT. Amino acid sequence: CASSGPGGWEPQHF.

The CDR3, as DNA: TGTGCCAGCAGCTTATACGGGGTTGGCTTAGCGGGCGATGAGCAGTTCTTC. It translates to CASSLYGVGLAGDEQFF. V usage is TRBV7-3 and J usage is TRBJ2-1; 7 bases are a match to TRBD2. The V and J ends lost 2 bases and 8 bases, in that order; junction bases with no gene match: 15. Germline lookup yields CDR1 SGHTA and CDR2 FQGTGA. The CDR3 is 17 amino acids.

This clonotype was observed at least ten times. This chain uses TRBV7-9 with TRBJ2-4; D uncertain. Per the germline V gene, CDR1 is SEHNR and CDR2 is FQNEAQ (reference sequence). This CDR3 contains 13 residues. The germline V and J ends were trimmed by 8 bases and 8 bases, with 16 bases remaining between them. The CDR3 spells CASVRDGADIQYF. For the CDR3, the DNA is TGTGCCAGCGTTCGAGACGGCGCGGACATTCAGTACTTC.

This chain uses TRBV11-3 with TRBJ2-1, with 7 positions matching TRBD1. Unmatched junction bases numbered 10, after V lost 5 bases and J lost 9 bases. Germline V gene data show CDR1 as SGHNT and CDR2 as YENEEA. The CDR3 has 14 amino acids. The CDR3 bases are TGTGCCAGCAGCCGACAGGGAACGGGCCTTGAGCAGTTCTTC. Translated: CASSRQGTGLEQFF. Filled out from reference TRBV11-3 and TRBJ2-1, the complete variable domain reads EAGVVQSPRYKIIEKKQPVAFWCNPISGHNTLYWYLQNLGQGPELLIRYENEEAVDDSQLPKDRFSAERLKGVDSTLKIQPAELGDSAVYLCASSRQGTGLEQFFGPGTRLTVL.

This clonotype was observed a handful of times. This rearrangement joins TRBV5-1 to TRBJ2-3; the D is unclear. The CDR3 length is 13 residues. Germline CDR1 SGHRS, CDR2 YFSETQ. Trimming took 2 bases from V and 14 from J, leaving 18 bases between them. CDR3 in amino acids: CASSLPTESTVYF. For the CDR3, the DNA is TGCGCCAGCAGCTTACCAACCGAGTCGACGGTGTATTTT.

The rearrangement uses TRBV19 and TRBJ2-2, with TRBD1 as a possible D gene (6 bases). The germline CDR1 and CDR2 sequences are LNHDA and SQIVND (reference sequence). V gave up 7 bases and J gave up 7 bases, with 13 bases separating them. CDR3 length equals 13 residues. Here the CDR3 DNA reads TGTGCCAGTAAGGGCAGGGGAGTCGGGGAGCTGTTTTTT. Translation: CASKGRGVGELFF.

This clonotype has a count of ten or more. The V gene is TRBV18, the J gene TRBJ1-2; D call uncertain. This CDR3 region has 13 residues. CDR1 and CDR2 from the germline V gene are KGHSH and LQKENI. The V end lost 3 bases, the J end lost 3 bases, and 8 bases lay between the germline ends. The CDR3: CASSPSVDYGYTF. CDR3 nucleotides: TGTGCCAGCTCACCTTCCGTCGACTATGGCTACACCTTC.

This clonotype was seen a few times. The chain has TRBV6-5 and TRBJ2-7; 8 bases align to TRBD1. The CDR3 is 16 residues long. The trim removed 0 bases at V and 0 bases at J, leaving 4 bases unmatched. Germline V gene lookup returns CDR1 MNHEY and CDR2 SVGAGI. The CDR3 protein is CASSYSTGVGSYEQYF. Here the CDR3 DNA reads TGTGCCAGCAGTTACTCGACAGGGGTTGGCTCCTACGAGCAGTACTTC.

This clonotype was detected only a few times. The CDR3, as DNA: TGCGCCAGCAGCTTGGTAGGGGATACTCAGCCCCAGCATTTT. It encodes CASSLVGDTQPQHF. The chain is built from TRBV5-1 and TRBJ1-5; D may be TRBD1 (5 bases). Germline CDR1 and CDR2: SGHRS and YFSETQ. Between the trimmed V and J ends, which lost 0 bases and 6 bases, there was a span of 10 bases. This CDR3 has 14 amino acids.

The genes are TRBV29-1 and TRBJ2-1, with 13 bases matching TRBD2. CDR1 and CDR2 (germline): SQVTM, ANQGSEA. The CDR3 is 16 residues long. With 6 bases clipped from V and 3 bases from J, the junction kept 8 bases outside the gene matches. The CDR3 nucleotides are TGCAGCGTGACTGGGACTAGCGGGGTCAACTACAATGAGCAGTTCTTC. Translated: CSVTGTSGVNYNEQFF.

This clonotype was found many times. The chain is built from TRBV29-1 and TRBJ2-7; TRBD1 is a possible D gene (6 bases). The CDR3 runs to 13 residues. Germline CDR1 and CDR2: SQVTM and ANQGSEA. The V gene lost 6 bases and the J gene lost 5 bases, with 17 bases spanning the gap. The CDR3 region has the DNA TGCAGCGTCTCGACAGGAATGAGCCACGAGCAGTACTTC. Its protein product is CSVSTGMSHEQYF.